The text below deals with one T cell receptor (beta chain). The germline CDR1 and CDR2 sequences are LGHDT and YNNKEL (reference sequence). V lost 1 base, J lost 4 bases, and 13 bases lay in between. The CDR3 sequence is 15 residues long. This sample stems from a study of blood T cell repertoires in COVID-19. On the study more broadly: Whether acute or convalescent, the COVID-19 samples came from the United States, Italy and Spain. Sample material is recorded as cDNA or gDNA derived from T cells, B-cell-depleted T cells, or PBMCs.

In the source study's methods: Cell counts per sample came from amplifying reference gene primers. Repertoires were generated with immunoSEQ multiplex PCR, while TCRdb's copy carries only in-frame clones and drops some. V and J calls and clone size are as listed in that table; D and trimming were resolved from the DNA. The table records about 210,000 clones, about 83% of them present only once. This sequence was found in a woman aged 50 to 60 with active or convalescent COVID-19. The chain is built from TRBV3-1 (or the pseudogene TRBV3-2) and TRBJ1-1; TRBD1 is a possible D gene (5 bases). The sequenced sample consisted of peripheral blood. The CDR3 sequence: CASSQGVGGGTEAFF. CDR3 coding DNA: TGTGCCAGCAGCCAAGGGGTGGGCGGGGGCACTGAAGCTTTCTTT.